The clone carrying this TCR beta chain was picked up one time. This specimen comes from a study of blood T cell repertoires in COVID-19. Study-level information: T cells, B-cell-depleted T cells, or PBMCs provided the cDNA or gDNA that served as material.

Recruitment covered 20 to 25 US areas and drew participants whose ages spanned roughly 18 to 100 years. J was trimmed by 5 bases and V by 5 bases; bases with no gene match: 18. In germline, CDR1 is SQVTM, CDR2 ANQGSEA. The length of the CDR3 is 17 residues. Source study methods: From reference gene primer amplification, estimates of nucleated cell counts were derived. Profiling relied on immunoSEQ multiplex PCR, and the TCRdb table lists in-frame clones only, not all of them. V and J calls and clone size are given by that table; D and trimming were obtained from the DNA. The sample includes hundreds of thousands of clones, 87% seen only once; the top ten take about 6%.

This sequence joins TRBV29-1 and TRBJ2-1; 7 nucleotides match TRBD1. The sequence was obtained from a woman aged 25-40 years with acute COVID-19. The sample consisted of PBMCs or T cells enriched from blood (not recorded which). CDR3 in amino acids: CSVSSSLQGWVHNEQFF. The CDR3 nucleotides read TGCAGCGTTAGTAGCTCTCTACAGGGGTGGGTACACAATGAGCAGTTCTTC.